Sequencing of this TCR beta chain was carried out in a study of T cells in Graves' hyperthyroidism and ophthalmopathy. Findings of the study overall: Blood also contained most expanded thyroid clonotypes above 0.001. Ophthalmopathy and stable hyperthyroidism were told apart by a 13 V-J model.

Researchers took RNA transcripts and amplified the TCR beta CDR3 regions from them. With the HTBI primer set, the TCR CDR3 went through a first round of RT-PCR. TCRdb reanalysed the multiplex PCR reads using MiXCR and keeps one entry per CDR3 protein. The sample comprises about 540,000 distinct CDR3 sequences, around 42% of which are singletons, and 8.2% rests with the top ten. Patients aged 18 to 65 had newly diagnosed hyperthyroidism that had lasted under 2 months. Clinical symptoms, serum thyroxine, TRAb, thyroid ultrasound and orbital computed tomography informed diagnoses. A remark on this clonotype: Antigen: not known.

The receptor comes from a woman in her late teens or twenties with Graves' hyperthyroidism. Sequences were obtained from peripheral blood or thyroid tissue (not recorded which).

The CDR3 DNA follows: TGTGCCACCTGGACTAGCGGGAGGGCATCTGGGGCCAACGTCCTGACTTTC. It is translated as CATWTSGRASGANVLTF. The chain has TRBV12-3 or TRBV12-4 and TRBJ2-6; 15 bases align to TRBD2. With V trimmed by 10 bases and J by 1 base, 5 bases remained unmatched. The CDR3 extends over 17 amino acids.